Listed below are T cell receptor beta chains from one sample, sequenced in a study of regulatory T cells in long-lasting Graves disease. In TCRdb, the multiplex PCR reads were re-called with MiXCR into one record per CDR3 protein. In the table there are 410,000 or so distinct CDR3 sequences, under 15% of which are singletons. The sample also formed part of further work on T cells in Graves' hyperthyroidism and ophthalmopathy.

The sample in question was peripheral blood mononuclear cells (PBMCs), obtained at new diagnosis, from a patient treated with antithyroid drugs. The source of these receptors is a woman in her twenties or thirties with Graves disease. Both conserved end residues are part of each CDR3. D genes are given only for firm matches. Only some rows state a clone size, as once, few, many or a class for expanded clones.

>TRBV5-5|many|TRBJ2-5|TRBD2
CASSLERGSDQETQYF
TGTGCCAGCAGCTTGGAGCGCGGGAGCGACCAAGAGACCCAGTACTTC
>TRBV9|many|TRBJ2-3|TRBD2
CASSEPWGGGNTDTQYF
TGTGCCAGCAGCGAGCCCTGGGGGGGAGGGAACACAGATACGCAGTATTTT
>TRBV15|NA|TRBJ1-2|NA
CATSRALGAGDGYTF
TGTGCCACCAGCAGAGCCCTTGGGGCAGGGGATGGCTACACCTTC
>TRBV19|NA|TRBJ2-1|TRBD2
CASSTLAGAKDEQFF
TGTGCCAGTAGTACCCTCGCGGGAGCGAAGGATGAGCAGTTCTTC
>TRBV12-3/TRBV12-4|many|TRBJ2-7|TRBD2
CASSFSSGRVYEQYF
TGTGCCAGCAGTTTTTCAAGCGGGAGGGTGTACGAGCAGTACTTC
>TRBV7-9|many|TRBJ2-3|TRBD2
CASSLAVSGASGARTDTQYF
TGTGCCAGCAGCTTAGCGGTCAGCGGGGCTAGCGGGGCCCGCACAGATACGCAGTATTTT
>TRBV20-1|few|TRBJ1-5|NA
CSARPPLGGDQPQHF
TGCAGTGCTAGACCTCCCCTCGGGGGGGATCAGCCCCAGCATTTT
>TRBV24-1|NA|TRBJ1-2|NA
CATSDPSGKGGGYTF
TGTGCCACCAGTGATCCATCCGGTAAGGGAGGCGGCTACACCTTC
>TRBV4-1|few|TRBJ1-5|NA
CASSQDPNNQPQHF
TGCGCCAGCAGCCAAGATCCTAACAATCAGCCCCAGCATTTT
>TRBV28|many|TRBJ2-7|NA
CASSLTGGNEQYF
TGTGCCAGCAGCCTGACTGGGGGTAACGAGCAGTACTTC
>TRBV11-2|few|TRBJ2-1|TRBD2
CASAPPSSGSENEQFF
TGTGCCAGCGCGCCCCCCAGTAGCGGGAGTGAAAATGAGCAGTTCTTC
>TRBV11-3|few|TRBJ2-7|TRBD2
CASSGYSTSGSYEQYF
TGTGCCAGCAGCGGATACTCGACTAGCGGGAGTTACGAGCAGTACTTC
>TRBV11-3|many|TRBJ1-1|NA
CASHLGRNTEAFF
TGTGCCAGCCATTTAGGCCGGAACACTGAAGCTTTCTTT
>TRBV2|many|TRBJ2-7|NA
CASSQGWGYEQYF
TGTGCCAGCAGTCAGGGATGGGGGTATGAGCAGTACTTC
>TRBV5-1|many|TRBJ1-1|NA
CASSLANLLNTEAFF
TGCGCCAGCAGCTTGGCGAACCTATTGAACACTGAAGCTTTCTTT
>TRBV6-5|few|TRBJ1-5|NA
CASSYGFNQPQHF
TGTGCCAGCAGTTACGGGTTCAATCAGCCCCAGCATTTT
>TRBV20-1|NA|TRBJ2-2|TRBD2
CSASLLAGDTGELFF
TGCAGTGCTAGTCTTCTAGCGGGAGACACCGGGGAGCTGTTTTTT
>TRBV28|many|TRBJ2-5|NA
CASSFAEETQYF
TGTGCCAGCAGTTTCGCGGAAGAGACCCAGTACTTC
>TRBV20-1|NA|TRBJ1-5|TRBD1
CSAEDRADNQPQHF
TGCAGTGCTGAGGACAGGGCGGACAATCAGCCCCAGCATTTT
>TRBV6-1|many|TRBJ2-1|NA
CASSEQPGSYNEQFF
TGTGCCAGCAGTGAACAACCGGGCTCCTACAATGAGCAGTTCTTC
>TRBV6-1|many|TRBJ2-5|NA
CASTRAPQETQYF
TGTGCCAGCACTCGAGCCCCTCAAGAGACCCAGTACTTC
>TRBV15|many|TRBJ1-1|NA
CATSRANTEAFF
TGTGCCACCAGCAGAGCCAACACTGAAGCTTTCTTT
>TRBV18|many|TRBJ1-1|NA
CASSSEIEAFF
TGTGCCAGCTCCTCTGAGATCGAAGCTTTCTTT
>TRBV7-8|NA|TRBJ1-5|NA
CASSGWEAANQPQHF
TGTGCCAGCAGCGGATGGGAAGCGGCCAATCAGCCCCAGCATTTT
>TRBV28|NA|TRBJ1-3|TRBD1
CASSPFGTGPSGNTIYF
TGTGCCAGCAGTCCGTTCGGGACAGGGCCCTCTGGAAACACCATATATTTT
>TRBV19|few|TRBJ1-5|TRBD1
CASSMEDRGNQPQHF
TGTGCCAGTAGTATGGAGGACAGGGGAAATCAGCCCCAGCATTTT
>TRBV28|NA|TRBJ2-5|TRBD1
CASSPSTGSMKTQYF
TGTGCCAGCAGCCCCTCGACAGGGTCAATGAAGACCCAGTACTTC
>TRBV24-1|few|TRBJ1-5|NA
CATSAGVGQPQHF
TGTGCCACCAGTGCGGGGGTGGGTCAGCCCCAGCATTTT
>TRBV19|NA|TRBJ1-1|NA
CASSIRAGNTEAFF
TGTGCCAGTAGTATTAGGGCCGGGAACACTGAAGCTTTCTTT
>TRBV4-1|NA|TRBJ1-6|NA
CASSQGTSYNSPLHF
TGCGCCAGCAGCCAAGGGACCTCCTATAATTCACCCCTCCACTTT
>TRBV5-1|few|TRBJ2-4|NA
CASSLGGAQNIQYF
TGCGCCAGCAGCTTGGGGGGCGCCCAAAACATTCAGTACTTC
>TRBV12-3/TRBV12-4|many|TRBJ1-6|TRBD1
CASSFRDSSSPLHF
TGTGCCAGCAGCTTCCGGGACAGTTCTTCACCCCTCCACTTT
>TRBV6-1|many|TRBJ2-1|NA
CASRPPGGNNEQFF
TGTGCCAGCAGGCCCCCCGGCGGCAACAATGAGCAGTTCTTC
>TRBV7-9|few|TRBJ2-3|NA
CASGSGGTDTQYF
TGTGCCAGCGGGAGCGGAGGCACAGATACGCAGTATTTT
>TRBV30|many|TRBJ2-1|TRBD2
CAWRYGLASELFF
TGTGCCTGGAGATATGGACTAGCCTCAGAGTTGTTCTTC
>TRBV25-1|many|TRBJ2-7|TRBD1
CASSDGQVHSYEQYF
TGTGCCAGCAGTGATGGACAGGTCCACTCCTACGAGCAGTACTTC
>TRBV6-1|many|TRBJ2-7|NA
CASSRATRGPEQYF
TGTGCCAGCAGCCGCGCAACTCGGGGTCCCGAGCAGTACTTC
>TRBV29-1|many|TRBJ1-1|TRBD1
CSGTGGEGEAFF
TGCAGCGGGACAGGGGGCGAGGGTGAAGCTTTCTTT
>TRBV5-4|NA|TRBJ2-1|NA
CASSQDLASSYNEQFF
TGTGCCAGCAGTCAAGACTTAGCGAGCTCCTACAATGAGCAGTTCTTC
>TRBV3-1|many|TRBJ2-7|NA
CASSQESSGHEQYF
TGTGCCAGCAGCCAAGAAAGTTCGGGCCACGAGCAGTACTTC
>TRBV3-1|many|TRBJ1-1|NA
CASSGRVRVARAFF
TGTGCCAGCAGCGGCAGGGTAAGAGTGGCACGAGCTTTCTTT
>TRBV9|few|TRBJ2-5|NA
CASNPSEGGNQETQYF
TGTGCCAGCAACCCCTCTGAGGGGGGGAATCAAGAGACCCAGTACTTC
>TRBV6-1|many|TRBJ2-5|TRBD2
CASSPGLAGAGGKTQYF
TGTGCCAGCAGTCCGGGACTAGCGGGAGCCGGAGGGAAGACCCAGTACTTC
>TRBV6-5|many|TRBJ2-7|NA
CASSYSQGSYEQYF
TGTGCCAGCAGTTACTCCCAGGGGTCCTACGAGCAGTACTTC
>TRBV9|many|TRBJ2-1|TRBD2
CASSVAAGGPNEQFF
TGTGCCAGCAGCGTAGCGGCGGGAGGGCCGAATGAGCAGTTCTTC
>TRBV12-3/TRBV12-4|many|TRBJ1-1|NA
CASSPLSGGTEAFF
TGTGCCAGCAGCCCTCTCTCGGGGGGCACTGAAGCTTTCTTT
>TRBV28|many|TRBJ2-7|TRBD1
CASSSHTGTGSKQYF
TGTGCCAGCAGTTCCCATACCGGGACAGGCTCAAAGCAGTACTTC
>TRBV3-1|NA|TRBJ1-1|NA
CASSRTGLGTEAFF
TGTGCCAGCAGCCGAACAGGTTTAGGCACTGAAGCTTTCTTT
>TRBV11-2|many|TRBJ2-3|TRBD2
CASSPAGGITDTQYF
TGTGCCAGCAGCCCCGCGGGAGGCATCACAGATACGCAGTATTTT
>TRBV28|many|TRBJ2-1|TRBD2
CASTTLAGEPLDNEQFF
TGTGCCAGCACCACTTTAGCGGGAGAGCCCCTGGACAATGAGCAGTTCTTC
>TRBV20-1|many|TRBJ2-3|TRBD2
CSASRLAGTTDTQYF
TGCAGTGCTAGTCGGCTAGCGGGAACTACAGATACGCAGTATTTT
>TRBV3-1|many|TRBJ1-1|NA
CASSQLMNTEAFF
TGTGCCAGCAGCCAGCTTATGAACACTGAAGCTTTCTTT
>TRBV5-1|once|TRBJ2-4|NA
CASSLDGIAKNIQYF
TGCGCCAGCAGCTTGGATGGAATAGCCAAAAACATTCAGTACTTC